This T cell receptor beta chain is from a study of blood T cell repertoires in COVID-19. Study context: COVID-19 samples collected from the United States, Italy and Spain covered acute and convalescent phases. PBMCs, B-cell-depleted T cells, or T cells were the source of the cDNA or gDNA that made up the material.

Original handling: Amplified reference gene primers provided the basis for estimating nucleated cell counts. Here immunoSEQ multiplex PCR was the method, and the copy in TCRdb shows in-frame clones only, minus some. Clonal size and the V and J genes are those of that table, whereas D and trimming came from the DNA. The sample consists of around 320,000 clones, about nine tenths of them appearing once. The CDR3 loop spans 16 amino acids. V trimming: 4 bases; J trimming: 8 bases; junction bases outside the gene matches: 13. CDR1 SGHTS and CDR2 YDEGEE come from the germline V gene. The sequencing input was peripheral blood. The chain joins TRBV5-8 to TRBJ1-4, with 8 positions matching TRBD1. The clonotype comes from a young man with active or convalescent COVID-19. The CDR3 protein is CASSPLGQGLKEKLFF. Here the CDR3 DNA reads TGTGCCAGCAGCCCCCTTGGACAGGGCCTGAAGGAAAAACTGTTTTTT.